The T cell receptor beta chain under discussion was sequenced for a study of cytomegalovirus exposure and HLA in healthy donors. The study ran its PCR with 60 Vbeta and 13 Jbeta primers. Only in-frame clones appear in the TCRdb table, and some are missing; sequencing was by immunoSEQ multiplex PCR. There are 75,000 to 100,000 clones in the sample; 76% occur only once, and roughly 20% lies in the top ten. The CDR3 sequence is 14 residues long. Germline V gene sequence: CDR1 MDHEN, CDR2 SYDVKM. Trimming took 8 bases from V and 0 from J, leaving 14 bases between them. This rearrangement joins TRBV28 to TRBJ2-7, with D uncertain. What was sequenced was PBMCs. The clonotype comes from a woman between 55 and 75 years old in good health and CMV-seropositive. The CDR3 region has the DNA TGTGCCAGCGTTGGAACAGCCAGCTCCTACGAGCAGTACTTC. This codes for CASVGTASSYEQYF. The full variable domain, with the rest looked up from reference TRBV28 and TRBJ2-7, is DVKVTQSSRYLVKRTGEKVFLECVQDMDHENMFWYRQDPGLGLRLIYFSYDVKMKEKGDIPEGYSVSREKKERFSLILESASTNQTSMYLCASVGTASSYEQYFGPGTRLTVT.